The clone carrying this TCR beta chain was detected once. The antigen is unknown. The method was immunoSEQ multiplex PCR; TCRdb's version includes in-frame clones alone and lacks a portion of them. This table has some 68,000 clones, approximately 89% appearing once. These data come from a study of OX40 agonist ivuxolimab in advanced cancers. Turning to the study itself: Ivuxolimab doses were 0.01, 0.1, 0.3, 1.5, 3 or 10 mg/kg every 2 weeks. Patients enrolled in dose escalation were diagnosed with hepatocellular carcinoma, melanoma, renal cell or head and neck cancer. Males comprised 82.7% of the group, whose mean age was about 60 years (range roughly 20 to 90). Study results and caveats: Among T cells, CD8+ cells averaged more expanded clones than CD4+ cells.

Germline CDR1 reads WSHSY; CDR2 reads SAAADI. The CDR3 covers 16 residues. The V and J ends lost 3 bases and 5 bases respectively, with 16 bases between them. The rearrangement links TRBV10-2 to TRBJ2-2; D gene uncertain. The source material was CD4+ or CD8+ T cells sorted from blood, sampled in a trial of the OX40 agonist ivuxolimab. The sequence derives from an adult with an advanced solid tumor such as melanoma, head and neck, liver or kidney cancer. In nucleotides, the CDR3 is TGCGCCAGCAGTGACCCCCTCGGCTCGGTGACCGGGGAGCTGTTTTTT. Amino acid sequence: CASSDPLGSVTGELFF.